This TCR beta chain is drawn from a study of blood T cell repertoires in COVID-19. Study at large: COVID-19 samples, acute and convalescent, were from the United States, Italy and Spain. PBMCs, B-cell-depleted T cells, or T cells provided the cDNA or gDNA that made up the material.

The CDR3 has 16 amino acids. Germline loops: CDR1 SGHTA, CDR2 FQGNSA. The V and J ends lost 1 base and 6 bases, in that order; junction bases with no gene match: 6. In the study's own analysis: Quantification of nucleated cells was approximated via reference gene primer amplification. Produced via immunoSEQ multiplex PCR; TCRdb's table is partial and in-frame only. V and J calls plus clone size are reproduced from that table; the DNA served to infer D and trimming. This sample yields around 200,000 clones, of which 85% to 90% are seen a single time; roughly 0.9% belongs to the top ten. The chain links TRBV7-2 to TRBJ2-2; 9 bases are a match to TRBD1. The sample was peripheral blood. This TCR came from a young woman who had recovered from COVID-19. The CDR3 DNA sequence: TGTGCCAGCAGCTTAGGGGGACAGGGCACGGCCGGGGAGCTGTTTTTT. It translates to CASSLGGQGTAGELFF.